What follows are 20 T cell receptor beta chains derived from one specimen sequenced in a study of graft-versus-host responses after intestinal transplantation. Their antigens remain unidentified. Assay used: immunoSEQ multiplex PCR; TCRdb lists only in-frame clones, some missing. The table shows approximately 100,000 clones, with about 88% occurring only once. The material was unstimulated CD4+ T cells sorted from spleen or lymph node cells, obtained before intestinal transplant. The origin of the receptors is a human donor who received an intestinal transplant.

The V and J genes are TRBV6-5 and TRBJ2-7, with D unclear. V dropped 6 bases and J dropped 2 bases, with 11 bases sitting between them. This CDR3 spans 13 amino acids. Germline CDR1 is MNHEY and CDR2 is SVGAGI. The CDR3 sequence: CASRSPRTYEQYF. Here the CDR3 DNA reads TGTGCCAGCAGGTCCCCCCGGACCTACGAGCAGTACTTC.

The CDR3 bases are TGTGCCACCGGGGTGCAGCCCCAGCATTTT. Translated: CATGVQPQHF. The chain carries TRBV6-6 and TRBJ1-5; D remains unclear. Germline V gives CDR1 MNHNY, CDR2 SVGAGI (reference sequence). This CDR3 is built from 10 residues. V dropped 10 bases and J dropped 7 bases, with 8 bases sitting between them.

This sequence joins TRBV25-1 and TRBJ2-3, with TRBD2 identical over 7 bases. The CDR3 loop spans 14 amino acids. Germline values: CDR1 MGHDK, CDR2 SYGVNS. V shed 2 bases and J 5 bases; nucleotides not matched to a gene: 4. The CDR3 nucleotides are TGTGCCAGCAGTGAAGCGGGGGTTGTAGATACGCAGTATTTT. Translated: CASSEAGVVDTQYF.

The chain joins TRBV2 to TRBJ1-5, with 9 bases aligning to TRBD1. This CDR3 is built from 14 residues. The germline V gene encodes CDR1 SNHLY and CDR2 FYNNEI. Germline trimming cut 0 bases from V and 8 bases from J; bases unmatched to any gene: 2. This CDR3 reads CASSEAGQGKPQHF. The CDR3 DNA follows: TGTGCCAGCAGTGAAGCCGGACAGGGGAAGCCCCAGCATTTT. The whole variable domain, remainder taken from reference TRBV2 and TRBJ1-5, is EPEVTQTPSHQVTQMGQEVILRCVPISNHLYFYWYRQILGQKVEFLVSFYNNEISEKSEIFDDQFSVERPDGSNFTLKIRSTKLEDSAMYFCASSEAGQGKPQHFGDGTRLSIL.

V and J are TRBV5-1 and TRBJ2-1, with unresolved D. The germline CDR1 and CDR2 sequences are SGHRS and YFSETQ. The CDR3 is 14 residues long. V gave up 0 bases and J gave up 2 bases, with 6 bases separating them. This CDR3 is CASSLDSPYNEQFF. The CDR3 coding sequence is TGCGCCAGCAGCTTGGACAGCCCCTACAATGAGCAGTTCTTC.

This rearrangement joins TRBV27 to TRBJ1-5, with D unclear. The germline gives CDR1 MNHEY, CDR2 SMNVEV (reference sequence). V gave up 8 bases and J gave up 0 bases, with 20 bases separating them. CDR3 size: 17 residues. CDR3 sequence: CASPKAKKRDSNQPQHF. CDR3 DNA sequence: TGTGCCAGCCCCAAGGCCAAAAAACGAGATAGCAATCAGCCCCAGCATTTT.

CDR3 sequence: CASSARTGRNGYTF. DNA of the CDR3: TGTGCCAGCAGTGCCCGGACAGGGCGTAATGGCTACACCTTC. The chain has TRBV25-1 and TRBJ1-2, with 8 bases lining up with TRBD1. V lost 4 bases, J lost 6 bases, and 7 bases stayed unmatched. The CDR3 is 14 residues long. Germline lookup yields CDR1 MGHDK and CDR2 SYGVNS.

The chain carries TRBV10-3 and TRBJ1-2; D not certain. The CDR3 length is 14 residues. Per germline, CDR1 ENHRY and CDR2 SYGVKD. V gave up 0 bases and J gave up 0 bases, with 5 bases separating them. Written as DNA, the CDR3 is TGTGCCATCAGTGAGTCGACGACTAACTATGGCTACACCTTC. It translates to CAISESTTNYGYTF.

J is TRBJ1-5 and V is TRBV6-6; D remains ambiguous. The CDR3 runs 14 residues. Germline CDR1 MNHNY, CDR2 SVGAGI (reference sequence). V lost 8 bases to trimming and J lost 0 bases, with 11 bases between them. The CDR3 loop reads CASGPLYSNQPQHF. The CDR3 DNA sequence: TGTGCCAGCGGACCCTTATATAGCAATCAGCCCCAGCATTTT.

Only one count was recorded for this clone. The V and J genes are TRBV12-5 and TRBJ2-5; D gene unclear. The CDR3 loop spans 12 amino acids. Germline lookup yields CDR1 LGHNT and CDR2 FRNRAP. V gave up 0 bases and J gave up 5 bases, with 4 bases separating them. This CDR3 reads CASGLVLETQYF. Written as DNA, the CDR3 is TGTGCTAGTGGTTTGGTACTCGAGACCCAGTACTTC.

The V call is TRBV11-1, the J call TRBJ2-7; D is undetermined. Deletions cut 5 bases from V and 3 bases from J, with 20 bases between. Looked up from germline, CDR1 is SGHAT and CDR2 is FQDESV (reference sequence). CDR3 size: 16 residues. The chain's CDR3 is CASSPTSWGLDYEQYF. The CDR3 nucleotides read TGTGCCAGCAGCCCGACTTCGTGGGGATTGGACTACGAGCAGTACTTC.

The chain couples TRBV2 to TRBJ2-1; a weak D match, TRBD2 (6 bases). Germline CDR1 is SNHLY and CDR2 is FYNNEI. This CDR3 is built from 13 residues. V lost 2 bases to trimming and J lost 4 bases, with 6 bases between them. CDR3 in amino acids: CASSEREYNEQFF. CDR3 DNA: TGTGCCAGCAGTGAACGGGAGTACAATGAGCAGTTCTTC. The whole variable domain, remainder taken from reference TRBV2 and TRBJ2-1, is EPEVTQTPSHQVTQMGQEVILRCVPISNHLYFYWYRQILGQKVEFLVSFYNNEISEKSEIFDDQFSVERPDGSNFTLKIRSTKLEDSAMYFCASSEREYNEQFFGPGTRLTVL.

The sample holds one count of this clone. CDR3 sequence reads: CASSRGTSAGSYNEQFF. In DNA, the CDR3 is TGTGCCAGCAGCCGCGGAACTAGCGCGGGCTCCTACAATGAGCAGTTCTTC. This rearrangement joins TRBV7-9 to TRBJ2-1; 7 positions match TRBD2. The CDR3 is made up of 17 amino acids. V lost 5 bases and J lost 0; bases outside the gene matches: 10. CDR1 is SEHNR, CDR2 FQNEAQ, per germline (reference sequence).

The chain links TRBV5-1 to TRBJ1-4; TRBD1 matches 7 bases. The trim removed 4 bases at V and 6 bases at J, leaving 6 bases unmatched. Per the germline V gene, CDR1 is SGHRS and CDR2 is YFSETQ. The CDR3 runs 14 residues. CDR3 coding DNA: TGCGCCAGCAGCCTAGAAGGGGGCGATGAAAAACTGTTTTTT. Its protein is CASSLEGGDEKLFF.

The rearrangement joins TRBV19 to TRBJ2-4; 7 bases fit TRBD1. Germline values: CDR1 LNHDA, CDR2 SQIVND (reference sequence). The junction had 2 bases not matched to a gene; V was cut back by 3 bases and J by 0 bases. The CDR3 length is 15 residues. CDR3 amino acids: CASSMTGLAKNIQYF. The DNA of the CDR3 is TGTGCCAGTAGTATGACAGGGCTAGCCAAAAACATTCAGTACTTC.

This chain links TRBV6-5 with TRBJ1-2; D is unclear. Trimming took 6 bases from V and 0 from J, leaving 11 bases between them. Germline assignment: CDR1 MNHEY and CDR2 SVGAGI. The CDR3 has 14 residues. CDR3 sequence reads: CASRGGLANYGYTF. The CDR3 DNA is TGTGCCAGCAGAGGTGGACTAGCTAACTATGGCTACACCTTC.

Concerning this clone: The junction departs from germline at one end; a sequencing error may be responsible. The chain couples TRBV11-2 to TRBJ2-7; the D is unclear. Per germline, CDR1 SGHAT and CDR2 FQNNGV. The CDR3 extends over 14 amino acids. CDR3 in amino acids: CASSVDVYRYEQYF. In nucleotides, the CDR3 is TGTGCCAGCAGCGTAGATGTCTACCGCTACGAGCAGTACTTC.

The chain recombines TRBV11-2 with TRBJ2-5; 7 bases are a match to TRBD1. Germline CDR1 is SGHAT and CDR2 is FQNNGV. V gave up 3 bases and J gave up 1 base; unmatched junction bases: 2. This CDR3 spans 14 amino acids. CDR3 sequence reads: CASSFRGTQETQYF. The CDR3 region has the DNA TGTGCCAGCAGCTTCAGGGGGACCCAAGAGACCCAGTACTTC.

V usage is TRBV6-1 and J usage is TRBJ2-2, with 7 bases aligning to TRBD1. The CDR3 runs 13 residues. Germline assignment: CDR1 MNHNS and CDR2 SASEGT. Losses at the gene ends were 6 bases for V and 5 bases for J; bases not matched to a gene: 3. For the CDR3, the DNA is TGTGCCAGCAGGGGACAGAGGACCGGGGAGCTGTTTTTT. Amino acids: CASRGQRTGELFF.

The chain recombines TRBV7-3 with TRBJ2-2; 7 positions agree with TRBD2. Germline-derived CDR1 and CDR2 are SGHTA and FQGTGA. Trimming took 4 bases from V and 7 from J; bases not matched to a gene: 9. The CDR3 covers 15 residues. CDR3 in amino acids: CASSSSTSDYGELFF. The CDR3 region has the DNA TGTGCCAGCAGCTCTTCTACTAGCGACTACGGGGAGCTGTTTTTT.